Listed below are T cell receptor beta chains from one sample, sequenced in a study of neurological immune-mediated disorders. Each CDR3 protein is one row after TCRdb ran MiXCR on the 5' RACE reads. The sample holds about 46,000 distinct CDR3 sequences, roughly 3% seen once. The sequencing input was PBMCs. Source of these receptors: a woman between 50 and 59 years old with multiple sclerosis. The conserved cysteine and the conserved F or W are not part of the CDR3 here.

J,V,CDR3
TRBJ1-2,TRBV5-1,ASSSSSENYGYT
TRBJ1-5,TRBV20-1,SAPRGISNQPQH
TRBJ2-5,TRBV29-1,SVEGGRDGAAWTQY
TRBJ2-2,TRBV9,ASSASFGTGVDTGELF
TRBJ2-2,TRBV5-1,ASSQGGSGTGELF
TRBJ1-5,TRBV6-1,ASTGSLINPQH
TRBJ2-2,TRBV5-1,ASSSLTSENTGELF
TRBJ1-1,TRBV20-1,SARDPWGTEAF
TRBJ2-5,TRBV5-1,ASSLWGAGDTQETQY
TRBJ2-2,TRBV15,ATSRDSFRVSTGELF
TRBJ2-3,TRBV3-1,ASSHTSGGYTDTQY
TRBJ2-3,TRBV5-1,ASSLDGVSTDTQY
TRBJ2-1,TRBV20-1,SAPSPSGGVNNEQF
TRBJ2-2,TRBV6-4,ASSDGQGTGELF
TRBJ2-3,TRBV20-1,SADPGQGMDTQY
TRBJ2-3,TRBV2,ASRRDSSTDTQY